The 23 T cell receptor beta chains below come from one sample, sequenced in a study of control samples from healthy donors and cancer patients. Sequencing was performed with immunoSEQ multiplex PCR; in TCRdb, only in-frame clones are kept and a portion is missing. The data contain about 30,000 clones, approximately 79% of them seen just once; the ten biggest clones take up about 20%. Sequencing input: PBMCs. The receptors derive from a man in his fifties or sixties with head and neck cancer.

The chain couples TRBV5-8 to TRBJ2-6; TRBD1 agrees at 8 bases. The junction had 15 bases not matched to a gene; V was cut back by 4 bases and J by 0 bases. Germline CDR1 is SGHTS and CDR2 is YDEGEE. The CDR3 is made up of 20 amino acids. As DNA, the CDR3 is TGTGCCAGCAGCCTGGGGGGACAGGCCCCCCTGCCCTCTGGGGCCAACGTCCTGACTTTC. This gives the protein CASSLGGQAPLPSGANVLTF.

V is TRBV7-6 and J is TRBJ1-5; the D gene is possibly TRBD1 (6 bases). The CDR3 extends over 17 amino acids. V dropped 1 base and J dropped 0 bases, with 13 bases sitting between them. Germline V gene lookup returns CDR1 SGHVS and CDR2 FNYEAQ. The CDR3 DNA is TGTGCCAGCAGCTTAGGAGGGGGTGGGCATAGCAATCAGCCCCAGCATTTT. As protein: CASSLGGGGHSNQPQHF.

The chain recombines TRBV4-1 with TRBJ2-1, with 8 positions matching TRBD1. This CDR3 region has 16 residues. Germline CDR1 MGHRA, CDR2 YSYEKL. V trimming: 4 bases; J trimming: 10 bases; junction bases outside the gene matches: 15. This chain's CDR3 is CASSPPDGQGVDEQFF. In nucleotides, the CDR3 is TGCGCCAGCAGCCCGCCCGACGGACAGGGCGTCGACGAGCAGTTCTTC.

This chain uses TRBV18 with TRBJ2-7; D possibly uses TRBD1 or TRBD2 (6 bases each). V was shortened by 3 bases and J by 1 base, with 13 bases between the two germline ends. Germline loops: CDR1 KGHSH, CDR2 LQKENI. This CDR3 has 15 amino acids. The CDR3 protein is CASSPPGALSYEQYF. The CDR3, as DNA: TGTGCCAGCTCACCCCCGGGGGCACTTTCCTACGAGCAGTACTTC.

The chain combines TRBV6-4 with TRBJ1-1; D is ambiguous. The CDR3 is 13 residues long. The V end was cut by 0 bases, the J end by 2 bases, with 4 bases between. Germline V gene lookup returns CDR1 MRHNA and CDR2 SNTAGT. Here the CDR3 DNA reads TGTGCCAGCAGTGACTCGAGCAACACTGAAGCTTTCTTT. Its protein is CASSDSSNTEAFF.

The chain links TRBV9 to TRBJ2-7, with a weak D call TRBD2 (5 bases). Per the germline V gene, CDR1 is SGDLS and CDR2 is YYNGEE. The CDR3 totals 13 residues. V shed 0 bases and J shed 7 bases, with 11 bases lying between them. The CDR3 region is CASSVDGPGEQYF. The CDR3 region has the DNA TGTGCCAGCAGCGTAGATGGTCCGGGGGAGCAGTACTTC.

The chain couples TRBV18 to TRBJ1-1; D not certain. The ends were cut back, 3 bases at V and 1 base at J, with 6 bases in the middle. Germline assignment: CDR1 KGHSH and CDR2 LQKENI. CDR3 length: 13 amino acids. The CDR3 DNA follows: TGTGCCAGCTCACCCAAACCGAACACTGAAGCTTTCTTT. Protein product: CASSPKPNTEAFF.

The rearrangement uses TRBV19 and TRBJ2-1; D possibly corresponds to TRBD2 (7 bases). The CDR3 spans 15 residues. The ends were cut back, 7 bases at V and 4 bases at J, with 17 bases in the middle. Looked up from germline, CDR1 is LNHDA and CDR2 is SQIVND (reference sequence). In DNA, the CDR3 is TGTGCCAGTAATTCGCGGGGGCTATGGTACAATGAGCAGTTCTTC. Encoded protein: CASNSRGLWYNEQFF.

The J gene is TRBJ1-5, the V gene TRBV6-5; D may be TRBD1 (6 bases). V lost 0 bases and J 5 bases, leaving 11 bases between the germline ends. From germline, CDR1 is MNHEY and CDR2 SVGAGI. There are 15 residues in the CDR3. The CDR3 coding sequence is TGTGCCAGCAGTTACTCTCGACAGGCTGATCAGCCCCAGCATTTT. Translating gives CASSYSRQADQPQHF.

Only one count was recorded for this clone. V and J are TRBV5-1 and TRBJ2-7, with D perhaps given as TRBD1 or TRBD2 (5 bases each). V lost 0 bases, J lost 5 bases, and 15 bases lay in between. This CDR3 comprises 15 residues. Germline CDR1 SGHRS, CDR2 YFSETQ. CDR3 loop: CASSLARGLFDEQYF. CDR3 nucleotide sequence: TGCGCCAGCAGCTTGGCCCGGGGCCTGTTCGACGAGCAGTACTTC.

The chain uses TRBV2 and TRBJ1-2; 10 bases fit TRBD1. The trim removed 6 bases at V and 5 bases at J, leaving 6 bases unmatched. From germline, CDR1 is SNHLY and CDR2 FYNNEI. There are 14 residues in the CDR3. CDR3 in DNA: TGTGCCAGCAGGGGACAGGGGACATTTTATGGCTACACCTTC. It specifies CASRGQGTFYGYTF.

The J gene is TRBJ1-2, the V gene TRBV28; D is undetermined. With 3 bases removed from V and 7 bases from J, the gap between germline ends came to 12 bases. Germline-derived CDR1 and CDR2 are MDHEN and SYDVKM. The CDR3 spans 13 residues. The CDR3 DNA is TGTGCCAGCAGTTTCGGTCAAAGACTTGGCTACACCTTC. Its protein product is CASSFGQRLGYTF.

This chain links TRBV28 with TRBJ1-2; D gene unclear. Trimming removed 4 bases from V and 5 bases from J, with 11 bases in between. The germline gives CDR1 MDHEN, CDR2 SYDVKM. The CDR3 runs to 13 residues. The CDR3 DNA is TGTGCCAGCAGTTCCGCCCGACCGTATGGCTACACCTTC. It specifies CASSSARPYGYTF.

The CDR3 DNA sequence: TGTGCCAGCAGCTTAGAAGAAACGGGACAACATTTT. As protein: CASSLEETGQHF. The V and J genes are TRBV7-9 and TRBJ1-5; possibly TRBD1 for D (6 bases). This CDR3 is built from 12 residues. V lost 1 base, J lost 16 bases, and 14 bases lay in between. Germline CDR1 reads SEHNR; CDR2 reads FQNEAQ (reference sequence).

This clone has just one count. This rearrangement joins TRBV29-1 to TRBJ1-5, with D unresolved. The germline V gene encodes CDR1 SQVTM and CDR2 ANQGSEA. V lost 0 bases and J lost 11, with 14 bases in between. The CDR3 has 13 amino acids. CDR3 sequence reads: CSVEDESGVAQHF. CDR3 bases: TGCAGCGTTGAAGATGAGTCCGGGGTGGCCCAGCATTTT. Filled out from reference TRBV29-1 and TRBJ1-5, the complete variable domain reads SAVISQKPSRDICQRGTSLTIQCQVDSQVTMMFWYRQQPGQSLTLIATANQGSEATYESGFVIDKFPISRPNLTFSTLTVSNMSPEDSSIYLCSVEDESGVAQHFGDGTRLSIL.

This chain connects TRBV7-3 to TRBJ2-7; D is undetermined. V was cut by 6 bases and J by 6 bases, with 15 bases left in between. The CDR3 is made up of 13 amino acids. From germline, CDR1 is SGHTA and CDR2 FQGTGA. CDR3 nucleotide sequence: TGTGCCAGCAGTCCGGGCCCCTCGGGCGAGCAGTACTTC. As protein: CASSPGPSGEQYF. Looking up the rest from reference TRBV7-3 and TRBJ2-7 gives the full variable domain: GAGVSQTPSNKVTEKGKYVELRCDPISGHTALYWYRQSLGQGPEFLIYFQGTGAADDSGLPNDRFFAVRPEGSVSTLKIQRTERGDSAVYLCASSPGPSGEQYFGPGTRLTVT.

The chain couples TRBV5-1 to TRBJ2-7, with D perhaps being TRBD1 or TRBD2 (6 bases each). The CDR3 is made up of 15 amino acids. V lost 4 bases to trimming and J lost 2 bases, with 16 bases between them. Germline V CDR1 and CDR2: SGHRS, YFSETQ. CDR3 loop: CASSHTGDTAYEQYF. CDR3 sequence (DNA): TGCGCCAGCAGCCATACGGGGGACACGGCCTACGAGCAGTACTTC.

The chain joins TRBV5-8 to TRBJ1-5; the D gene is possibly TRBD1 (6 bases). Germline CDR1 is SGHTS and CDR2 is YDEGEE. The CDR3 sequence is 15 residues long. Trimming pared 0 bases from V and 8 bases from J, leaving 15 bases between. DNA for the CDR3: TGTGCCAGCAGCTTGGGGTTTAGGGGGACGGAGCCCCAGCATTTT. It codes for CASSLGFRGTEPQHF.

The CDR3 DNA reads as TGCAGTGCTAGTGCCAGGACCTACAATCAGCCCCAGCATTTT. Its translation: CSASARTYNQPQHF. This chain joins TRBV20-1 and TRBJ1-5; D is ambiguous. CDR3 size: 14 residues. The V end was cut by 3 bases, the J end by 3 bases, with 12 bases between. Per germline, CDR1 DFQATT and CDR2 SNEGSKA (reference sequence).

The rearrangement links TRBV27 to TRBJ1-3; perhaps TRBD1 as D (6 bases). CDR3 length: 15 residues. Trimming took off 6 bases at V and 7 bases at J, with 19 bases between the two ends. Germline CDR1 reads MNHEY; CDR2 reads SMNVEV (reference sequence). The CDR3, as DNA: TGTGCCAGCAGCAACAGGGAAGGAGGAAGGAACACCATATATTTT. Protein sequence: CASSNREGGRNTIYF.

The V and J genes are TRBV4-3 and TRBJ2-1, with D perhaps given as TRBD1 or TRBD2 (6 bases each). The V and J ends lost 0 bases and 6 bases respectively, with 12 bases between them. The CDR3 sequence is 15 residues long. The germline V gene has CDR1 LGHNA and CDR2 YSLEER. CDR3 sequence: CASSQDRGLRNEQFF. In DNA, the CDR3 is TGCGCCAGCAGCCAAGATCGGGGGCTCCGCAATGAGCAGTTCTTC.

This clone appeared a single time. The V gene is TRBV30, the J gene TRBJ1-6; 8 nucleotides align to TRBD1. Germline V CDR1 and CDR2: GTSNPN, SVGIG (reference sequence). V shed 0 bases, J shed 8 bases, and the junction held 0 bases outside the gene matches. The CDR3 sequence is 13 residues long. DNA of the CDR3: TGTGCCTGGAGTGTACAGGGGGATTCACCCCTCCACTTT. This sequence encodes CAWSVQGDSPLHF. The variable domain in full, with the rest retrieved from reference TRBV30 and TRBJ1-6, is SQTIHQWPATLVQPVGSPLSLECTVEGTSNPNLYWYRQAAGRGLQLLFYSVGIGQISSEVPQNLSASRPQDRQFILSSKKLLLSDSGFYLCAWSVQGDSPLHFGNGTRLTVT.

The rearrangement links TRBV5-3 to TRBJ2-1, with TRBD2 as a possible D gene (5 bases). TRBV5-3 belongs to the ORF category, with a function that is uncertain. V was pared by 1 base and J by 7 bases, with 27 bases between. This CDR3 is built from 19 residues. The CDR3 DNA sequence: TGTGCCAGAAGCTTGACGGCCGATCGAGAGGACGGAGGAGTAAATGAGCAGTTCTTC. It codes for CARSLTADREDGGVNEQFF.